What follows describes a single T cell receptor beta chain. TCRdb reprocessed the 5' RACE reads via MiXCR and lists one record per CDR3 protein. The sample lists 470,000 or so distinct CDR3 sequences, roughly 25% occurring once. These data are taken from a study of T-cell memory formation after mild COVID-19. V dropped 3 bases and J dropped 0; count of bases not matched to a gene: 6. From germline, CDR1 is ENHRY and CDR2 SYGVKD. The CDR3 runs to 16 residues. The sequenced sample was PBMCs or a T cell subset sorted from them (not recorded which). The chain recombines TRBV10-3 with TRBJ2-3, with 7 bases fitting TRBD2. The sequence came from an adult woman who had mild COVID-19 (a few samples of this study predate the infection). Cell type and time point are not known. The CDR3 region is CAISEQAGVSTDTQYF. The CDR3 DNA reads TGTGCCATCAGTGAACAGGCGGGAGTGAGCACAGATACGCAGTATTTT.